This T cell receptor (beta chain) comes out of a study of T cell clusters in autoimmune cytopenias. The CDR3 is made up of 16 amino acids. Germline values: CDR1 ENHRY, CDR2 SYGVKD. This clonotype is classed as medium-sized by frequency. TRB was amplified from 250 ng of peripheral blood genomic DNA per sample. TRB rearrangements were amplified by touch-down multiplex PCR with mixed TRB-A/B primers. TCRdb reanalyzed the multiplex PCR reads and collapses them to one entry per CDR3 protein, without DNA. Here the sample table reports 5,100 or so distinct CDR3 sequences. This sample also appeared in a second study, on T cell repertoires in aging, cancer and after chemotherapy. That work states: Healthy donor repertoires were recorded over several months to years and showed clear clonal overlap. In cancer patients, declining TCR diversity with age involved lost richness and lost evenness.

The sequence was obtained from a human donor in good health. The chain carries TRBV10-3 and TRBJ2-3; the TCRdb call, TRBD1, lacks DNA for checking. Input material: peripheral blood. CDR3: CATEGGAGDSTDTQYF.